These 3 T cell receptor beta chains originate from one sample sequenced in a study of neurological immune-mediated disorders. MiXCR, run by TCRdb on the 5' RACE reads, gives a single entry per CDR3 protein. The sample lists 39,000 or so distinct CDR3 sequences; roughly 2.5% were seen once. Sample: PBMCs. These receptors were taken from a man aged 25 to 40 with multiple sclerosis.

The sample holds a few counts of this clonotype. The chain is built from TRBV5-1 and TRBJ2-2; 9 bases are a match to TRBD2. The V segment lost 3 bases and the J segment 4 bases; nucleotides outside the gene matches: 10. The CDR3 runs to 17 residues. Germline-derived CDR1 and CDR2 are SGHRS and YFSETQ. CDR3 sequence: CASSSRLAASSTGELFF. In DNA, the CDR3 is TGCGCCAGCAGCTCCAGACTAGCGGCATCCAGCACCGGGGAGCTGTTTTTT.

Ten or more counts support this clonotype. CDR3: CASSYSESNEQYF. The CDR3 DNA reads as TGTGCCAGCAGTTACTCGGAGAGTAACGAGCAGTACTTC. The chain recombines TRBV6-2 or TRBV6-3 with TRBJ2-7, with D unclear. With 0 bases removed from V and 5 bases from J, the gap between germline ends came to 8 bases. The CDR3 length is 13 residues. CDR1 is MNHEY and CDR2 is SVGEGT in the germline V gene.

This clonotype was detected many times. The chain is built from TRBV5-1 and TRBJ1-2; TRBD1 aligns across 7 bases. CDR3 length: 14 amino acids. J lost 6 bases, V lost 0 bases, and 5 bases had no gene match. Germline CDR1 reads SGHRS; CDR2 reads YFSETQ. The CDR3 DNA follows: TGCGCCAGCAGCTTGGACAGGGGAGGCGATGGCTACACCTTC. This gives the protein CASSLDRGGDGYTF.